The 14 T cell receptor beta chains reported below all come from one sample, sequenced in a study of T cell repertoires in cytomegalovirus infection. TCRdb reprocessed the reads via MiXCR and lists one record per CDR3 protein. The sample contains hundreds of thousands of distinct CDR3 sequences, roughly 24% of which appear only once. Input material: CD8+ T cells from PBMCs. These receptors all come from a human donor in good health (CMV status not recorded). Some clones in this sample may be carry-over from other donors' samples.

This clonotype was seen repeatedly, ten times or more. The chain links TRBV7-9 to TRBJ2-5, with 9 nucleotides matching TRBD1. V gave up 1 base and J gave up 6 bases; unmatched junction bases: 6. The CDR3 is made up of 15 amino acids. Germline CDR1 is SEHNR and CDR2 is FQNEAQ (reference sequence). The CDR3 protein is CASSLVEGTGKTQYF. For the CDR3, the DNA is TGTGCCAGCAGCTTAGTGGAAGGGACAGGGAAGACCCAGTACTTC.

Of note for this clonotype: A much larger clone differs from this one at a single base, so this may be a read error. The chain carries TRBV7-2 and TRBJ1-2, with 7 bases aligning to TRBD1. This CDR3 region has 15 residues. The trim removed 6 bases at V and 4 bases at J, leaving 11 bases unmatched. From germline, CDR1 is SGHTA and CDR2 FQGNSA. CDR3 amino acids: CASSFTGDASYGYTF. The CDR3 DNA follows: TGTGCCAGCAGTTTTACAGGGGACGCGAGCTATGGCTACACCTTC.

This clonotype was picked up many times. The chain is built from TRBV19 and TRBJ2-7, with TRBD1 matching 7 bases. The V and J ends lost 4 bases and 2 bases, in that order; junction bases with no gene match: 5. Germline-derived CDR1 and CDR2 are LNHDA and SQIVND (reference sequence). The CDR3 runs 14 residues. The CDR3 bases are TGTGCCAGTAGTAACAACAGGGGTACCTACGAGCAGTACTTC. Its translation is CASSNNRGTYEQYF.

This clonotype was seen a handful of times. The V gene is TRBV20-1, the J gene TRBJ1-1; D remains ambiguous. This CDR3 comprises 13 residues. Germline V gene lookup returns CDR1 DFQATT and CDR2 SNEGSKA (reference sequence). V shed 1 base and J shed 3 bases, with 9 bases lying between them. The CDR3, as DNA: TGCAGTGCTAGAGTGCTTGAGGACACTGAAGCTTTCTTT. This translates into CSARVLEDTEAFF.

In its sample, this clonotype was seen a few times. This chain connects TRBV7-4 to TRBJ2-6; D might be TRBD1 (5 bases). CDR1 and CDR2 (germline): SGHVT, SQSDAQ. This CDR3 region has 18 residues. V lost 4 bases, J lost 0 bases, and 16 bases lay in between. CDR3 sequence reads: CASSSEQDRSSGANVLTF. The CDR3 coding sequence is TGTGCCAGCAGCTCGGAACAGGATAGGTCCTCTGGGGCCAACGTCCTGACTTTC.

This clonotype was seen at least ten times. The gene calls are TRBV6-6 and TRBJ2-1; D might be TRBD1 (6 bases). CDR1 and CDR2 (germline): MNHNY, SVGAGI (reference sequence). The CDR3 contains 15 residues. Trimming stripped 2 bases from V and 0 bases from J, with 8 bases between. This chain's CDR3 is CASSYPDSSYNEQFF. CDR3 in DNA: TGTGCCAGCAGTTACCCGGACAGCTCCTACAATGAGCAGTTCTTC.

This clonotype has just a few counts. The chain links TRBV19 to TRBJ1-1; 10 nucleotides agree with TRBD1. This CDR3 contains 17 residues. V lost 5 bases to trimming and J lost 4 bases; unmatched junction nucleotides: 13. CDR1 is LNHDA and CDR2 is SQIVND in the germline V gene (reference sequence). In DNA, the CDR3 is TGTGCCAGTAGTCTCACTGGACAGGGGGTAATGGTCACTGAAGCTTTCTTT. It encodes CASSLTGQGVMVTEAFF.

At least ten counts were recorded for this clonotype. This chain uses TRBV7-2 with TRBJ1-4; a possible D gene is TRBD1 (5 bases). The CDR3 runs 17 residues. Germline assignment: CDR1 SGHTA and CDR2 FQGNSA. V was shortened by 4 bases and J by 0 bases, with 15 bases between the two germline ends. The CDR3 here is CASSWGLRPATNEKLFF. CDR3 sequence (DNA): TGTGCCAGCAGCTGGGGACTCCGCCCCGCAACTAATGAAAAACTGTTTTTT.

Many counts were recorded for this clonotype. The genes are TRBV7-9 and TRBJ1-4; TRBD1 might be the D (6 bases). Germline CDR1 SEHNR, CDR2 FQNEAQ (reference sequence). With 1 base removed from V and 4 bases from J, the gap between germline ends came to 16 bases. The CDR3 has 17 residues. For the CDR3, the DNA is TGTGCCAGCAGCTTAGTTGCCAGGGGAGAGGGTAATGAAAAACTGTTTTTT. It yields the protein CASSLVARGEGNEKLFF.

This rearrangement joins TRBV12-3 or TRBV12-4 to TRBJ2-2; 10 bases map to TRBD2. The V and J ends lost 3 bases and 7 bases, in that order; junction bases with no gene match: 11. The CDR3 length is 17 residues. The CDR3 bases are TGTGCCAGCAGTTTCGAAGTGCTAGCGGGGGAAAGCGGGGAGCTGTTTTTT. This sequence encodes CASSFEVLAGESGELFF.

This clonotype was recorded at least ten times. The genes are TRBV6-1 and TRBJ1-1; a possible D gene is TRBD1 (6 bases). CDR1 is MNHNS and CDR2 is SASEGT in the germline V gene. The CDR3 totals 12 residues. Trimming shortened V by 3 bases and J by 10 bases, and 12 bases separated the two germline ends. The CDR3 DNA reads TGTGCCAGCAGTGAGGGGGCTGAGAGAGCTTTCTTT. It codes for CASSEGAERAFF.

This chain joins TRBV13 and TRBJ2-7; D perhaps matches TRBD1 (6 bases). Trimming shortened V by 3 bases and J by 2 bases, and 8 bases separated the two germline ends. Germline assignment: CDR1 PRHDT and CDR2 FYEKMQ (reference sequence). The CDR3 is made up of 13 amino acids. The CDR3 region has the DNA TGTGCCAGCAGCTTTAAGGGGGCCTACGAGCAGTACGTC. This encodes CASSFKGAYEQYV.

This clonotype was recorded many times. The chain joins TRBV7-8 to TRBJ2-1, with D perhaps being TRBD1 or TRBD2 (5 bases each). V shed 1 base and J shed 2 bases, with 12 bases lying between them. This CDR3 contains 16 residues. Germline-derived CDR1 and CDR2 are SGHVS and FQNEAQ. CDR3 residues: CASSLVVGDPYNEQFF. The CDR3 DNA is TGTGCCAGCAGCTTAGTAGTGGGGGATCCCTACAATGAGCAGTTCTTC.

The V gene is TRBV20-1, the J gene TRBJ2-3; D is unresolved. Trimming left V 0 bases short and J 8 bases short, with 12 bases between. The CDR3 loop spans 13 amino acids. CDR1 and CDR2 (germline): DFQATT, SNEGSKA (reference sequence). Here the CDR3 DNA reads TGCAGTGCTAGAGATAGGTTCTTAACTACGCAGTATTTT. Protein product: CSARDRFLTTQYF.